These T cell receptor beta chains were read from a single sample in a study of cytotoxic CD8 clonotypes in ibrutinib-treated CLL. The repertoire was sequenced with immunoSEQ multiplex PCR; TCRdb's copy has only in-frame clones and lacks some. This table has fewer than 150,000 clones, 80% to 85% appearing once. The sequencing used PBMCs, collected after 24 months of ibrutinib treatment. These TCRs come from a human donor with chronic lymphocytic leukemia. CDR3s include the opening cysteine and the closing phenylalanine or tryptophan. D genes are given only for firm matches. Clone size appears in some rows only: once, few, many, or a class for an expanded clone.

j_call: TRBJ2-7; v_call: TRBV27; clone_size: .; d_call: TRBD1; cdr3_length: 15; cdr3_nt: TGTGCCAGCAGTCGCCCGTGGACAGGGCCTCGCGAGCAGTACTTC; cdr3_aa: CASSRPWTGPREQYF
j_call: TRBJ1-3; v_call: TRBV21-1; clone_size: .; d_call: .; cdr3_length: 14; cdr3_nt: TGTGCCAGCATCCCGGACAGGGGCGGAAACACCATATATTTT; cdr3_aa: CASIPDRGGNTIYF
j_call: TRBJ1-5; v_call: TRBV6-5; clone_size: .; d_call: .; cdr3_length: 14; cdr3_nt: TGTGCCAGCAGTAAGGGGGTAGGCAATCAGCCCCAGCATTTT; cdr3_aa: CASSKGVGNQPQHF
j_call: TRBJ2-3; v_call: TRBV9; clone_size: .; d_call: .; cdr3_length: 18; cdr3_nt: TGTGCCAGCAGCGTAGCCTGGGGGGACGTAACTAGCACAGATACGCAGTATTTT; cdr3_aa: CASSVAWGDVTSTDTQYF
j_call: TRBJ1-5; v_call: TRBV6-5; clone_size: .; d_call: .; cdr3_length: 16; cdr3_nt: TGTGCCAGCAGTTACTCGAAAGGTGGTGGCAATCAGCCCCAGCATTTT; cdr3_aa: CASSYSKGGGNQPQHF
j_call: TRBJ1-4; v_call: TRBV30; clone_size: .; d_call: .; cdr3_length: 15; cdr3_nt: TGTGCCTGGAGTCAGACGCCCGCAACTAATGAAAAACTGTTTTTT; cdr3_aa: CAWSQTPATNEKLFF
j_call: TRBJ1-2; v_call: TRBV5-1; clone_size: .; d_call: TRBD1; cdr3_length: 15; cdr3_nt: TGCGCCAGCAGCACGGGACAGGGGGGAATCTATGGCTACACCTTC; cdr3_aa: CASSTGQGGIYGYTF
j_call: TRBJ2-7; v_call: TRBV6-1; clone_size: .; d_call: .; cdr3_length: 12; cdr3_nt: TGTGCCAGCATAGGGTCTGGCTACGAGCAGTACTTC; cdr3_aa: CASIGSGYEQYF
j_call: TRBJ2-1; v_call: TRBV11-2; clone_size: .; d_call: TRBD2; cdr3_length: 15; cdr3_nt: TGTGCCAGCAGCACCAGACTAGCGGGGCACAATGAGCAGTTCTTC; cdr3_aa: CASSTRLAGHNEQFF
j_call: TRBJ2-7; v_call: TRBV7-9; clone_size: .; d_call: TRBD1; cdr3_length: 15; cdr3_nt: TGTGCCAGCAGCTCGCGCTGGGACAGGGCGGGCGAGCAGTACTTC; cdr3_aa: CASSSRWDRAGEQYF
j_call: TRBJ1-1; v_call: TRBV7-3; clone_size: .; d_call: TRBD1; cdr3_length: 16; cdr3_nt: TGTGCCAGCAGCTTGGACAGGGGGAAAGGGTACACTGAAGCTTTCTTT; cdr3_aa: CASSLDRGKGYTEAFF
j_call: TRBJ2-1; v_call: TRBV11-1; clone_size: .; d_call: .; cdr3_length: 14; cdr3_nt: TGTGCCAGCAGCTCCCCCGGGGTCTCCAATGAGCAGTTCTTC; cdr3_aa: CASSSPGVSNEQFF
j_call: TRBJ2-2; v_call: TRBV5-4; clone_size: .; d_call: .; cdr3_length: 13; cdr3_nt: TGTGCCAGCAGCTCGTCGAACACCGGGGAGCTGTTTTTT; cdr3_aa: CASSSSNTGELFF
j_call: TRBJ1-5; v_call: TRBV6-6; clone_size: .; d_call: .; cdr3_length: 16; cdr3_nt: TGTGCCAGCAGTTACAGGGGGACCGGAGGCAATCAGCCCCAGCATTTT; cdr3_aa: CASSYRGTGGNQPQHF
j_call: TRBJ1-1; v_call: TRBV19; clone_size: .; d_call: TRBD1; cdr3_length: 19; cdr3_nt: TGTGCCAGTAGTATAAGGGGAGTGGGGACAGGGACGATGAACACTGAAGCTTTCTTT; cdr3_aa: CASSIRGVGTGTMNTEAFF
j_call: TRBJ1-5; v_call: TRBV19; clone_size: .; d_call: .; cdr3_length: 14; cdr3_nt: TGTGCCAGTAGTATAGGGGCAGGGTATCAGCCCCAGCATTTT; cdr3_aa: CASSIGAGYQPQHF
j_call: TRBJ2-5; v_call: TRBV19; clone_size: .; d_call: TRBD1; cdr3_length: 14; cdr3_nt: TGTGCCAGTAGTACACAGGGGGCAGGGGAGACCCAGTACTTC; cdr3_aa: CASSTQGAGETQYF
j_call: TRBJ2-5; v_call: TRBV5-1; clone_size: .; d_call: .; cdr3_length: 15; cdr3_nt: TGCGCCAGCAGCTTGGGCAGGGGACAACAAGAGACCCAGTACTTC; cdr3_aa: CASSLGRGQQETQYF
j_call: TRBJ2-5; v_call: TRBV5-1; clone_size: .; d_call: .; cdr3_length: 14; cdr3_nt: TGCGCCAGCAGCTTGGCCTTGGCCCCGGAGACCCAGTACTTC; cdr3_aa: CASSLALAPETQYF
j_call: TRBJ2-2; v_call: TRBV5-5; clone_size: once; d_call: TRBD2; cdr3_length: 16; cdr3_nt: TGTGCCAGCAGCTTGGGAAGCGGGGGTAACACCGGGGAGCTGTTTTTT; cdr3_aa: CASSLGSGGNTGELFF
j_call: TRBJ2-1; v_call: TRBV5-1; clone_size: .; d_call: .; cdr3_length: 17; cdr3_nt: TGCGCCAGCAGTCAGGTAACCAGGTCCAGCTCCTACAATGAGCAGTTCTTC; cdr3_aa: CASSQVTRSSSYNEQFF
j_call: TRBJ1-3; v_call: TRBV9; clone_size: .; d_call: .; cdr3_length: 15; cdr3_nt: TGTGCCAGCAGCGTAGCCGGAAGCTCTGGAAACACCATATATTTT; cdr3_aa: CASSVAGSSGNTIYF
j_call: TRBJ1-1; v_call: TRBV18; clone_size: once; d_call: .; cdr3_length: 13; cdr3_nt: TGTGCCAGCTCGGTGTCCGAGCTTCAGGGGGCTTTCTTT; cdr3_aa: CASSVSELQGAFF
j_call: TRBJ2-2; v_call: TRBV28; clone_size: .; d_call: TRBD1; cdr3_length: 14; cdr3_nt: TGTGCCAGCAGTCTTCGGACAGGTACCGGGGAGCTGTTTTTT; cdr3_aa: CASSLRTGTGELFF
j_call: TRBJ1-4; v_call: TRBV7-9; clone_size: .; d_call: .; cdr3_length: 15; cdr3_nt: TGTGCCAGCAGCCCCCAGGGACGGAGAAATGAAAAACTGTTTTTT; cdr3_aa: CASSPQGRRNEKLFF
j_call: TRBJ2-7; v_call: TRBV18; clone_size: .; d_call: TRBD1; cdr3_length: 14; cdr3_nt: TGTGCCAGCTCTTTAGGGGGCGAGCCCTACGAGCAGTACTTC; cdr3_aa: CASSLGGEPYEQYF
j_call: TRBJ1-6; v_call: TRBV25-1; clone_size: .; d_call: .; cdr3_length: 14; cdr3_nt: TGTGCCAGCAGTGATCCAGGGCGGAATTCACCCCTCCACTTT; cdr3_aa: CASSDPGRNSPLHF
j_call: TRBJ1-2; v_call: TRBV19; clone_size: .; d_call: .; cdr3_length: 15; cdr3_nt: TGTGCCAGTAGTATAGGATTACAGCGCGACTATGGCTACACCTTC; cdr3_aa: CASSIGLQRDYGYTF